Listed below are T cell receptor beta chains from one sample, sequenced in a study of a mutant IDH1 vaccine in newly diagnosed glioma. Here immunoSEQ multiplex PCR was the method, and the copy in TCRdb shows in-frame clones only, minus some. The sample consists of under 35,000 clones, around 85% of them appearing once. The sample in question was PBMCs, obtained from a glioma patient treated with radiotherapy, temozolomide or both. Receptors were obtained from a woman between 40 and 55 years old with glioma. The CDR3 runs from the conserved cysteine through the conserved F or W. The order of the fields is CDR3 DNA, CDR3 protein, J gene, D gene, V gene, clone size. The D gene is left open where the match is weak. Clone sizes are given selectively: once, few, many, or a class where the clone is expanded.

cdr3_nt: TGCGCCAGCAGCCAAGGGCAGGGGGCCTACGAGCAGTACTTC
cdr3_aa: CASSQGQGAYEQYF
j_call: TRBJ2-7
d_call: TRBD1
v_call: TRBV4-1
clone_size: -

cdr3_nt: TGCGCCAGCAGCCAAGGGTCGTACAATCCGAATTCACCCCTCCACTTT
cdr3_aa: CASSQGSYNPNSPLHF
j_call: TRBJ1-6
d_call: -
v_call: TRBV4-1
clone_size: -

cdr3_nt: TGTGCCAGCAGCCCGCTAGCGAACTGGTTTCAGTACTTC
cdr3_aa: CASSPLANWFQYF
j_call: TRBJ2-4
d_call: -
v_call: TRBV2
clone_size: -

cdr3_nt: TGTGCCAGCTGGATCCGGGCGAACACTGAAGCTTTCTTT
cdr3_aa: CASWIRANTEAFF
j_call: TRBJ1-1
d_call: -
v_call: TRBV6-1
clone_size: -

cdr3_nt: TGTGCCAGCAGGGACAGGGGGCGGTACGAGCAGTACTTC
cdr3_aa: CASRDRGRYEQYF
j_call: TRBJ2-7
d_call: TRBD1
v_call: TRBV6-1
clone_size: -

cdr3_nt: TGTGCCAGCACCGACGGGACAGCCTATGGCTACACCTTC
cdr3_aa: CASTDGTAYGYTF
j_call: TRBJ1-2
d_call: TRBD1
v_call: TRBV6-5
clone_size: -

cdr3_nt: TGCGCCAGCAGCACCGGTGGGAACACTGAAGCTTTCTTT
cdr3_aa: CASSTGGNTEAFF
j_call: TRBJ1-1
d_call: -
v_call: TRBV5-1
clone_size: -

cdr3_nt: TGCGCCAGCAGCCCCGAAAGCGGGAGGTCCCACAATGAGCAGTTCTTC
cdr3_aa: CASSPESGRSHNEQFF
j_call: TRBJ2-1
d_call: TRBD2
v_call: TRBV5-1
clone_size: -

cdr3_nt: TGCAGCGTTGAGGACAGGGGAAATGAAAAACTGTTTTTT
cdr3_aa: CSVEDRGNEKLFF
j_call: TRBJ1-4
d_call: TRBD1
v_call: TRBV29-1
clone_size: -

cdr3_nt: TGTGCCAGCAGCTTAATAGGGGACAACTATGGCTACACCTTC
cdr3_aa: CASSLIGDNYGYTF
j_call: TRBJ1-2
d_call: -
v_call: TRBV5-4
clone_size: once